This T cell receptor beta chain was identified in a study of shared clonotypes between healthy human individuals. Broader study findings: Donor clonotype sharing was expected to depend on sequencing depth.

Within Nashville, Tennessee resided all donors, each a Caucasian adult. V lost 2 bases and J 2 bases, leaving 8 bases between the germline ends. This CDR3 spans 14 amino acids. Germline V lookup: CDR1 LNHNV, CDR2 YYDKDF (reference sequence). Worth noting for this clone: Its specificity is unknown. Other DNA sequences of this sample code for an identical CDR3.

Under the authors' procedure: Junction-only sequences produced by ImmunoSEQ had no quality scores, so filtering differed. Assay: immunoSEQ multiplex PCR; the TCRdb copy retains only in-frame clones and omits some. The DNA gave D and trimming, while V, J and clone size come from that table. Among about 480,000 clones listed, around 79% were seen once. This receptor was taken from a woman between 40 and 55 years old in good health. Some clones in this sample may be carry-over from other donors' samples. What was sequenced was PBMCs. This chain joins TRBV15 and TRBJ2-3; a weak D match, TRBD1 (6 bases). CDR3 residues: CATSRRDNTDTQYF. In DNA, the CDR3 is TGTGCCACCAGCAGAAGGGACAACACAGATACGCAGTATTTT.